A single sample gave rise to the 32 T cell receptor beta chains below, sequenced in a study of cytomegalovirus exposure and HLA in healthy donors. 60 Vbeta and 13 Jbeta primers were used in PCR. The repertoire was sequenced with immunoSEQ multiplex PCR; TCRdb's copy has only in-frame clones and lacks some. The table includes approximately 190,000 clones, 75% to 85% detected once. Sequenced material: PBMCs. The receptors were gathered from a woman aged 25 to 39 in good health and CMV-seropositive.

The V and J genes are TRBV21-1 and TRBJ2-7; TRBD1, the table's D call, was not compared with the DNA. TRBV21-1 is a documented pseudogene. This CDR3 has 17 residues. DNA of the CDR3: TGTGCCAGCAGCATATACCTGCCGGGACAGGGTTTTTACGAGCAGTACTTC. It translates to CASSIYLPGQGFYEQYF.

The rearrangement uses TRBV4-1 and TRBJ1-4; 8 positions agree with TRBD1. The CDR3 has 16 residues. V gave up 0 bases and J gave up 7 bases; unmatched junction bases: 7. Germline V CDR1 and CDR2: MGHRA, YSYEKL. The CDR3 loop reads CASSQDWTGSSEKLFF. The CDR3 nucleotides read TGCGCCAGCAGCCAAGACTGGACAGGGAGTAGTGAAAAACTGTTTTTT.

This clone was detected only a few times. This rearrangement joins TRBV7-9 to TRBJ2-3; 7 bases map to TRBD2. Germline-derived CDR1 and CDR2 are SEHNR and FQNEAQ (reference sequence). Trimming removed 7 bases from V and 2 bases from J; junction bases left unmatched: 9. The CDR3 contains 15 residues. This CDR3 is CASKGLREFTDTQYF. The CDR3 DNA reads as TGTGCCAGCAAGGGCTTGCGGGAGTTCACAGATACGCAGTATTTT.

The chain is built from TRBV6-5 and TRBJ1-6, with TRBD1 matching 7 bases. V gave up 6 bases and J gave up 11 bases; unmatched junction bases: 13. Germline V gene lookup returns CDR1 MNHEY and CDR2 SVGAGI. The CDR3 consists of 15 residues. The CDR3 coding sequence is TGTGCCAGCAGACCGACAGGGTCCCTCTCCCCACCCCTCCACTTT. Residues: CASRPTGSLSPPLHF.

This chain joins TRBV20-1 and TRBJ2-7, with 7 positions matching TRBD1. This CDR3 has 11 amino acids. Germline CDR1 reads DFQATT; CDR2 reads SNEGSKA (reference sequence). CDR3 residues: CTQGSSYEQYF. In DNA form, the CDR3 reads TGCACACAGGGGAGCTCCTACGAGCAGTACTTC.

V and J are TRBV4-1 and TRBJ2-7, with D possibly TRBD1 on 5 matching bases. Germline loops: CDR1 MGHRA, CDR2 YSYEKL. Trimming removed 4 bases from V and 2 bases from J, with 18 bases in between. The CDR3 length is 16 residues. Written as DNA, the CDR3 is TGCGCCAGCAGCCCCCTCGGCAGGGCCATCCCCTACGAGCAGTACTTC. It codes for CASSPLGRAIPYEQYF.

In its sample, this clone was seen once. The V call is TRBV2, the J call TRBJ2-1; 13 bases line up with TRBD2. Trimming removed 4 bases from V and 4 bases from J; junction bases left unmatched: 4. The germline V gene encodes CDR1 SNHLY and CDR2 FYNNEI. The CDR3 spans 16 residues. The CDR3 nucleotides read TGTGCCAGCAGTGGGACTAGCGGGAGACGTTACAATGAGCAGTTCTTC. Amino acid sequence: CASSGTSGRRYNEQFF.

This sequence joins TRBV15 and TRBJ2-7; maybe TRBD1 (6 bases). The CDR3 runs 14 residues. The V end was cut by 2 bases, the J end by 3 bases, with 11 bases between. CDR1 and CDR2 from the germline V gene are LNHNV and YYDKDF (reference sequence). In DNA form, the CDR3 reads TGTGCCACCAGCAGACAAACAGGGTTCTACGAGCAGTACTTC. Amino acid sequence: CATSRQTGFYEQYF.

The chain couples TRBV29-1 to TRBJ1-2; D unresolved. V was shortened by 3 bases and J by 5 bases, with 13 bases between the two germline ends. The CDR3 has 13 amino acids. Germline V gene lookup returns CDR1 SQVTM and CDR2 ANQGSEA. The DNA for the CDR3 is TGCAGCGTTGATCTTTCCGGGTGGTATGGCTACACCTTC. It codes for CSVDLSGWYGYTF.

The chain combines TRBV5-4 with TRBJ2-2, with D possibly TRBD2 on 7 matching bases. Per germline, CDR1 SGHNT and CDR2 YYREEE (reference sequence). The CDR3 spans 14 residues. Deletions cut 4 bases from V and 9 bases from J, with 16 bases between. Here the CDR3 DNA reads TGTGCCAGCAGCCCGGTGGGGGGGCACCGGGAGCTGTTTTTT. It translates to CASSPVGGHRELFF.

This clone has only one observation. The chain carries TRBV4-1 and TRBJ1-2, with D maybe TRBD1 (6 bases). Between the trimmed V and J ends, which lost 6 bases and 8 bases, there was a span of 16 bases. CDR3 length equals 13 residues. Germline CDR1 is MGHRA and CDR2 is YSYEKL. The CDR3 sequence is CASSPRGIEGYTF. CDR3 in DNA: TGCGCCAGCAGTCCCAGGGGAATTGAAGGCTACACCTTC.

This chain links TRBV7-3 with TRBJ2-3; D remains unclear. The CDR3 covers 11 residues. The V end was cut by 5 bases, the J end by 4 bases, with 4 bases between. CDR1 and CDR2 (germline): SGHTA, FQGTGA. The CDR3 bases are TGTGCCAGCAGCCGAGCAGATACGCAGTATTTT. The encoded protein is CASSRADTQYF.

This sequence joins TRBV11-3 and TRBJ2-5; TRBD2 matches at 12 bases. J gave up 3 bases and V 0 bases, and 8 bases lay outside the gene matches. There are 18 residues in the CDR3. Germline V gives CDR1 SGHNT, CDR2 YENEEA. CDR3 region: CASSLDVRTSGKKETQYF. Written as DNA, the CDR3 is TGTGCCAGCAGCTTAGATGTCAGGACTAGCGGGAAGAAAGAGACCCAGTACTTC.

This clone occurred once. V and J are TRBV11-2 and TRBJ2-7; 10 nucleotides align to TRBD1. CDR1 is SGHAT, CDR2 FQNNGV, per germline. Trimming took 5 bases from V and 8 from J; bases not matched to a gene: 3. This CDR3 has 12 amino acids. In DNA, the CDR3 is TGTGCCAGCAGCCGGGACAGGGGCCAGCAGTACTTC. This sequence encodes CASSRDRGQQYF.

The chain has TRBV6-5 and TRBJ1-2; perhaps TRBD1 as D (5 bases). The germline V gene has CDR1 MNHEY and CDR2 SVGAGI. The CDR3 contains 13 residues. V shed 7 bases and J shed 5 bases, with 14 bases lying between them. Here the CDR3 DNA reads TGTGCCAGCACCACGTCTCGGGGGTATGGCTACACCTTC. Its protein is CASTTSRGYGYTF.

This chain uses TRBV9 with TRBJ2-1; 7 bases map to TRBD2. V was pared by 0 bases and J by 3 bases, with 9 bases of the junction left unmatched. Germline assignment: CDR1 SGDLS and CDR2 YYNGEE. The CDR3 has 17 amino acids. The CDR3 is CASSVDPPGGGYNEQFF. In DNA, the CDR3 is TGTGCCAGCAGCGTAGACCCCCCCGGCGGGGGCTACAATGAGCAGTTCTTC. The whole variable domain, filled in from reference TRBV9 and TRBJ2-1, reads DSGVTQTPKHLITATGQRVTLRCSPRSGDLSVYWYQQSLDQGLQFLIQYYNGEERAKGNILERFSAQQFPDLHSELNLSSLELGDSALYFCASSVDPPGGGYNEQFFGPGTRLTVL.

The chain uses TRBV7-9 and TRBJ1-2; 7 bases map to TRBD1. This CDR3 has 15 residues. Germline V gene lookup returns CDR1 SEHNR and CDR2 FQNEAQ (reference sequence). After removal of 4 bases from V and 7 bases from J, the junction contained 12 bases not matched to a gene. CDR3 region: CASSSDRVGIGGYTF. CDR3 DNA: TGTGCCAGCAGCTCTGACAGGGTCGGTATTGGTGGCTACACCTTC.

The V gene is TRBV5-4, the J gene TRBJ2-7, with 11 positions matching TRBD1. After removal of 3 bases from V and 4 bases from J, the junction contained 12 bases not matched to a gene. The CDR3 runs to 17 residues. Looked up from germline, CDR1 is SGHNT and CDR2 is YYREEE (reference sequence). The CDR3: CASSSFRGQGARYEQYF. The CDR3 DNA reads TGTGCCAGCAGCTCATTCCGAGGACAGGGGGCGAGGTACGAGCAGTACTTC.

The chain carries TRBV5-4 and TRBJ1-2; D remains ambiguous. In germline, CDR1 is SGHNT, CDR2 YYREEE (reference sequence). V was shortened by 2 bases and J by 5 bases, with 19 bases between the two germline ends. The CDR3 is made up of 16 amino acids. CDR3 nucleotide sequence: TGTGCCAGCAGCTTCGGCGGCTTAAGGCGGGAGTATGGCTACACCTTC. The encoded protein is CASSFGGLRREYGYTF.

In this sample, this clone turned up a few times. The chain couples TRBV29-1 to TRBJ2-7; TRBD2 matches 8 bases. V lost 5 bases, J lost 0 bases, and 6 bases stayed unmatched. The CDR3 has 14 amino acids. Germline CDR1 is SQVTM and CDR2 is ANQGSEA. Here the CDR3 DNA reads TGCAGCGTTCGCCCCGGGACTAGCTCCTACGAGCAGTACTTC. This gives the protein CSVRPGTSSYEQYF.

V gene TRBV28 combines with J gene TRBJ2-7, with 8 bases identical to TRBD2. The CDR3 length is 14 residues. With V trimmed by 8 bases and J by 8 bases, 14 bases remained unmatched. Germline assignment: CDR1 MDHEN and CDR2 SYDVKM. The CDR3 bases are TGTGCCAGCGGAATACTAGCGGTAGAAGGGAAGCAGTACTTC. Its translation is CASGILAVEGKQYF.

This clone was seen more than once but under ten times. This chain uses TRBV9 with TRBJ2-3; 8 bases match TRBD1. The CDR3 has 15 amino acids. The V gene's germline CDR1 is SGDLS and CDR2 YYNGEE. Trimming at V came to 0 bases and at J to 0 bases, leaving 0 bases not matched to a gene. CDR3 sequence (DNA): TGTGCCAGCAGCGTAGGGACAGGGAGCACAGATACGCAGTATTTT. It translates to CASSVGTGSTDTQYF.

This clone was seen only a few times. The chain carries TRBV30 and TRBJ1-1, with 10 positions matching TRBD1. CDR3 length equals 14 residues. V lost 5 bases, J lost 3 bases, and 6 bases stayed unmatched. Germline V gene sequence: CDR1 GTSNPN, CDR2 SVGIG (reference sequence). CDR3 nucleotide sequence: TGTGCCTGGGACGACAGGGGGCTCGACACTGAAGCTTTCTTT. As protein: CAWDDRGLDTEAFF.

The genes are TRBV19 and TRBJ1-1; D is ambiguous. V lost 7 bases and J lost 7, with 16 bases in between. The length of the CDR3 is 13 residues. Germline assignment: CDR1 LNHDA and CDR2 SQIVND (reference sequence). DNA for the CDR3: TGTGCCAGTACCCCTAAGAGGGCCGGTGAAGCTTTCTTT. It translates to CASTPKRAGEAFF.

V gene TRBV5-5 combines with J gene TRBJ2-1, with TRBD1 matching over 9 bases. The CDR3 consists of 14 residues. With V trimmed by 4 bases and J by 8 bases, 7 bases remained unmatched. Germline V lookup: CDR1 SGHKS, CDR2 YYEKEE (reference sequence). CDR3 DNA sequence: TGTGCCAGCAGCCCGGGACAGGGCGAGTATGAGCAGTTCTTC. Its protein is CASSPGQGEYEQFF.

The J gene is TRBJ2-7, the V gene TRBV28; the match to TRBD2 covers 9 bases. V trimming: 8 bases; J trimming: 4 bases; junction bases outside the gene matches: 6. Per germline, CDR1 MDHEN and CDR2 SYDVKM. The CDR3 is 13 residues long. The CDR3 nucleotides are TGTGCCAGCGAACGCGGGAGGGCGTACGAGCAGTACTTC. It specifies CASERGRAYEQYF.

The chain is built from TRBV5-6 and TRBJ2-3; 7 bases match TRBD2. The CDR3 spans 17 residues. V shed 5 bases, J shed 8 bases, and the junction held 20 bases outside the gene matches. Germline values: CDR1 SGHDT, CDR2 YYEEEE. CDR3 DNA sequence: TGTGCCAGCAGTACCCCCGTTTGGGGACTACCCCAGAGTACGCAGTATTTT. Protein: CASSTPVWGLPQSTQYF.

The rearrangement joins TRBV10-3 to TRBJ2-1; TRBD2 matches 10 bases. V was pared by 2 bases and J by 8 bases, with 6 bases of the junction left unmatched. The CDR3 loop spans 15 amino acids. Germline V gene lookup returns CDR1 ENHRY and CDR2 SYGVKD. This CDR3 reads CAISERAGGRDEQFF. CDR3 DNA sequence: TGTGCCATCAGTGAGCGAGCGGGGGGGCGAGATGAGCAGTTCTTC.

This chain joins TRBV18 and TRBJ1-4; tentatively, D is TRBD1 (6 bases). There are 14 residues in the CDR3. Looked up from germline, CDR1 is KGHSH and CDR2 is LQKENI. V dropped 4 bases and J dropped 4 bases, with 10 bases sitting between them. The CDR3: CASSLGQINEKLFF. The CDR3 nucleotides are TGTGCCAGCTCACTAGGACAGATTAATGAAAAACTGTTTTTT.

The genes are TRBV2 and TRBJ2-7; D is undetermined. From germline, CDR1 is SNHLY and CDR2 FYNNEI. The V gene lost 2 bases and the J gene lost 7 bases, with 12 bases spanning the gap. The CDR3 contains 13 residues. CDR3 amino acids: CASSEMARWEQYF. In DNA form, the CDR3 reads TGTGCCAGCAGTGAAATGGCTAGATGGGAGCAGTACTTC.

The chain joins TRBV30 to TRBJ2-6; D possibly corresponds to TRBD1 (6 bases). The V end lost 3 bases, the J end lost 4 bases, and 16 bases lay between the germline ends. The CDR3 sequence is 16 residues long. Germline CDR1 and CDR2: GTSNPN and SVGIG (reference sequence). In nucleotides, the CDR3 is TGTGCCTGGAGGAAGAGAGGGGGAACCGGGGCCAACGTCCTGACTTTC. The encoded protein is CAWRKRGGTGANVLTF.

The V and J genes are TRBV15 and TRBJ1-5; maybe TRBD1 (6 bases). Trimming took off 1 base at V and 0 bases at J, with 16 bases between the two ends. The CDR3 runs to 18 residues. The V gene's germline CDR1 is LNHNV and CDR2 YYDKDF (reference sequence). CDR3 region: CATSRAWQGKGSNQPQHF. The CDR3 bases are TGTGCCACCAGCAGAGCTTGGCAGGGGAAAGGTAGCAATCAGCCCCAGCATTTT.